A selection of T cell receptor beta chains follows, all from one sample in a study of blood T cell repertoires in COVID-19. This table comes from immunoSEQ multiplex PCR, and its TCRdb copy is limited to in-frame clones, with some not included. The sample lists around 130,000 clones, 82% occurring once. The sequencing sample was made of peripheral blood. The receptors stem from an elderly woman with acute or convalescent COVID-19. Both conserved end residues are part of each CDR3. The D gene is left open where the match is weak. Rows may omit the clone size; those that give it use once, few, many or a size class.

CDR3 length	D gene	clone size	V gene	J gene	CDR3 protein	CDR3 DNA
12	TRBD2	NA	TRBV10-3	TRBJ2-1	CAISQTSGDEFF	TGTGCCATCAGTCAGACTAGCGGGGATGAGTTCTTC
15	TRBD1	NA	TRBV5-1	TRBJ2-7	CASSYDRGIMYEQYF	TGCGCCAGCAGCTACGACAGGGGAATAATGTACGAGCAGTACTTC
14	NA	NA	TRBV5-1	TRBJ1-1	CASSLGQMNTEAFF	TGCGCCAGCAGCTTGGGACAGATGAACACTGAAGCTTTCTTT
13	NA	NA	TRBV5-1	TRBJ2-1	CASSLDSYNEQFF	TGCGCCAGCAGCTTGGACAGCTACAATGAGCAGTTCTTC
14	NA	NA	TRBV28	TRBJ1-5	CASTRLWSNQPQHF	TGTGCCAGCACGCGGCTTTGGAGCAATCAGCCCCAGCATTTT
14	NA	NA	TRBV7-2	TRBJ2-7	CASSPGPLSYEQYF	TGTGCCAGCAGCCCGGGTCCTCTATCCTACGAGCAGTACTTC
13	NA	NA	TRBV27	TRBJ2-5	CASTGFGSQTQYF	TGTGCCAGCACGGGGTTTGGGTCACAGACCCAGTACTTC
15	NA	NA	TRBV5-1	TRBJ2-1	CASSLGGVRESEQFF	TGCGCCAGCAGCTTGGGGGGCGTACGGGAGTCTGAGCAGTTCTTC
18	TRBD1	few	TRBV18	TRBJ1-1	CASSPLQVRGLQDTEAFF	TGTGCCAGCTCACCACTGCAGGTCAGGGGGCTTCAGGACACTGAAGCTTTCTTT
13	NA	NA	TRBV27	TRBJ2-7	CASRGVNIYEQYF	TGTGCCAGCAGGGGAGTAAATATCTACGAGCAGTACTTC
16	NA	NA	TRBV5-1	TRBJ2-7	CASSLGELRTSYEQYF	TGCGCCAGCAGCTTGGGGGAACTACGGACTTCCTACGAGCAGTACTTC
17	NA	NA	TRBV9	TRBJ1-2	CASSVDRVGVVDYGYTF	TGTGCCAGCAGCGTAGACAGGGTTGGGGTCGTCGACTATGGCTACACCTTC
14	NA	NA	TRBV7-9	TRBJ1-5	CASSLTSEDQPQHF	TGTGCCAGCAGCTTGACATCGGAGGATCAGCCCCAGCATTTT
12	NA	NA	TRBV5-1	TRBJ2-5	CASSGTFETQYF	TGCGCCAGCAGCGGGACTTTTGAGACCCAGTACTTC
13	NA	NA	TRBV11-1	TRBJ1-1	CASSQGQGTEAFF	TGTGCCAGCAGCCAGGGACAAGGCACTGAAGCTTTCTTT
15	NA	NA	TRBV9	TRBJ2-1	CASSEGLTVHNEQFF	TGTGCCAGCAGCGAGGGACTTACTGTTCACAATGAGCAGTTCTTC
16	TRBD1	NA	TRBV7-3	TRBJ1-2	CASSSTGGTANYGYTF	TGTGCCAGCAGCTCCACCGGTGGGACAGCTAACTATGGCTACACCTTC
15	TRBD1	NA	TRBV18	TRBJ1-1	CASSPPTGPSTEAFF	TGTGCCAGCTCACCACCGACAGGGCCCTCCACTGAAGCTTTCTTT
18	TRBD2	NA	TRBV11-2	TRBJ2-2	CASSPGTSGGWNTGELFF	TGTGCCAGCAGCCCCGGGACTAGCGGGGGCTGGAACACCGGGGAGCTGTTTTTT
15	TRBD2	NA	TRBV7-7	TRBJ2-1	CASSPGLAHNNEQFF	TGTGCCAGCAGCCCCGGACTAGCGCACAACAATGAGCAGTTCTTC
11	NA	NA	TRBV30	TRBJ2-7	CARQDIYEQYF	TGTGCCCGACAAGACATCTACGAGCAGTACTTC
14	TRBD1	NA	TRBV3-1/TRBV3-2	TRBJ1-1	CASSSSTGGTEAFF	TGTGCCAGCAGCTCTTCGACAGGGGGCACTGAAGCTTTCTTT
18	TRBD2	NA	TRBV11-2	TRBJ2-5	CASSPRGGTSGVQETQYF	TGTGCCAGCAGCCCTAGGGGAGGGACTAGCGGGGTCCAAGAGACCCAGTACTTC
14	NA	NA	TRBV9	TRBJ2-7	CASSLGQHSYEQYF	TGTGCCAGCAGCTTAGGACAGCACTCCTACGAGCAGTACTTC
16	TRBD2	NA	TRBV27	TRBJ2-5	CASSFYASGEQETQYF	TGTGCCAGCAGTTTTTATGCTAGCGGGGAGCAAGAGACCCAGTACTTC
13	TRBD1	NA	TRBV28	TRBJ1-2	CASRAQGAYGYTF	TGTGCCAGCAGGGCACAGGGGGCTTATGGCTACACCTTC
16	TRBD2	NA	TRBV5-6	TRBJ2-7	CASSALIAGVSYEQYF	TGTGCCAGCAGCGCACTCATAGCGGGAGTCTCCTACGAGCAGTACTTC
13	TRBD1	NA	TRBV7-9	TRBJ1-2	CASSPQGARGYTF	TGTGCCAGCAGCCCCCAGGGGGCGCGGGGCTACACCTTC
17	NA	NA	TRBV30	TRBJ2-1	CAWSVWSPPYSYNEQFF	TGTGCCTGGAGTGTATGGTCGCCACCCTACTCCTACAATGAGCAGTTCTTC
16	TRBD1	NA	TRBV5-4	TRBJ2-5	CASSSTMTGLRETQYF	TGTGCCAGCAGCTCGACCATGACAGGGCTGCGAGAGACCCAGTACTTC
15	TRBD1	NA	TRBV2	TRBJ1-1	CASSLLGTANTEAFF	TGTGCCAGCAGCCTCCTTGGGACAGCGAACACTGAAGCTTTCTTT
14	TRBD2	NA	TRBV27	TRBJ2-7	CASSLVGGGYEQYF	TGTGCCAGCAGTTTAGTGGGGGGGGGCTACGAGCAGTACTTC
17	NA	NA	TRBV28	TRBJ1-4	CASSFEGWAPTNEKLFF	TGTGCCAGCAGTTTTGAGGGTTGGGCCCCAACTAATGAAAAACTGTTTTTT
16	NA	NA	TRBV15	TRBJ2-1	CATSTRTRAFYNEQFF	TGTGCCACCAGCACACGTACTAGGGCCTTCTACAATGAGCAGTTCTTC
12	NA	few	TRBV30	TRBJ1-2	CAWSAGSGGYTF	TGTGCCTGGAGTGCGGGGAGTGGAGGCTACACCTTC
16	NA	NA	TRBV27	TRBJ2-3	CASSFGLGGRTDTQYF	TGTGCCAGCAGTTTCGGTTTAGGAGGCCGCACAGATACGCAGTATTTT
17	TRBD1	NA	TRBV2	TRBJ1-2	CASSTPGQGLENYGYTF	TGTGCCAGCAGCACTCCGGGACAGGGCTTAGAGAACTATGGCTACACCTTC
15	TRBD1	NA	TRBV9	TRBJ1-3	CASSHRQGQGNTIYF	TGTGCCAGCAGCCACCGACAGGGGCAAGGAAACACCATATATTTT
14	TRBD1	NA	TRBV18	TRBJ1-4	CASSPGTAGEKLFF	TGTGCCAGCTCACCAGGGACAGCCGGGGAAAAACTGTTTTTT
14	TRBD2	NA	TRBV5-4	TRBJ2-2	CASSLLADTGELFF	TGTGCCAGCAGCTTACTAGCGGACACCGGGGAGCTGTTTTTT
18	NA	NA	TRBV3-1/TRBV3-2	TRBJ1-1	CASSQEFRMDSRDTEAFF	TGTGCCAGCAGCCAAGAATTTCGGATGGACAGTCGGGACACTGAAGCTTTCTTT
15	NA	NA	TRBV27	TRBJ2-5	CASSLSWGNSETQYF	TGTGCCAGCAGTTTATCGTGGGGCAATTCAGAGACCCAGTACTTC
15	NA	NA	TRBV7-9	TRBJ2-2	CASSGPGHITGELFF	TGTGCCAGCAGCGGACCGGGACACATCACCGGGGAGCTGTTTTTT
15	NA	NA	TRBV27	TRBJ2-3	CASSPRGGITDTQYF	TGTGCCAGCAGTCCCAGGGGAGGGATCACAGATACGCAGTATTTT
13	NA	NA	TRBV11-3	TRBJ2-7	CASSRTGRHEQYF	TGTGCCAGCAGTCGAACAGGGAGACACGAGCAGTACTTC
15	TRBD2	NA	TRBV9	TRBJ2-4	CASSKLGLAANIQYF	TGTGCCAGCAGCAAATTGGGACTAGCGGCGAACATTCAGTACTTC
14	NA	NA	TRBV5-7	TRBJ2-7	CASSPGHPVREQYF	TGTGCCAGCAGCCCAGGACACCCGGTTCGCGAGCAGTACTTC
15	TRBD1	NA	TRBV5-1	TRBJ2-7	CASSGPGQGYYEQYF	TGCGCCAGCAGCGGACCGGGACAGGGCTACTACGAGCAGTACTTC
16	TRBD2	NA	TRBV6-2/TRBV6-3	TRBJ2-1	CASSSTTSGRGNEQFF	TGTGCCAGCAGTAGTACTACTAGCGGGAGGGGCAATGAGCAGTTCTTC
17	NA	NA	TRBV6-4	TRBJ2-2	CASTSLPGDFNTGELFF	TGTGCCAGCACCTCATTACCCGGGGATTTCAACACCGGGGAGCTGTTTTTT
16	NA	NA	TRBV4-1	TRBJ2-2	CASSQVQGGLTGELFF	TGCGCCAGCAGCCAAGTGCAAGGGGGTCTCACCGGGGAGCTGTTTTTT
17	NA	NA	TRBV27	TRBJ1-6	CASSLVKGQYFNSPLHF	TGTGCCAGCAGTTTGGTAAAAGGACAGTACTTTAATTCACCCCTCCACTTT
17	TRBD2	NA	TRBV27	TRBJ2-3	CASSSVSGLAGAHTQYF	TGTGCCAGCAGTTCGGTCTCGGGACTAGCGGGAGCCCATACGCAGTATTTT
14	TRBD1	NA	TRBV27	TRBJ1-1	CASSRRDRDTEAFF	TGTGCCAGCAGCCGCCGCGACAGGGACACTGAAGCTTTCTTT
14	NA	NA	TRBV7-2	TRBJ2-4	CASSLAGVVAIQYF	TGTGCCAGCAGCTTAGCGGGAGTGGTGGCCATTCAGTACTTC
14	NA	NA	TRBV18	TRBJ1-1	CASSPGHLHTEAFF	TGTGCCAGCTCACCGGGACACTTGCACACTGAAGCTTTCTTT
12	TRBD2	NA	TRBV3-1/TRBV3-2	TRBJ2-1	CASSQLAGEKFF	TGTGCCAGCAGCCAACTAGCGGGAGAGAAGTTCTTC
14	TRBD2	NA	TRBV5-1	TRBJ2-1	CASSLGGHYNEQFF	TGCGCCAGCAGCCTGGGAGGGCACTACAATGAGCAGTTCTTC